The 11 T cell receptor beta chains below were found in one sample sequenced in a study of human T cells and chemical hapten exposure. Each CDR3 protein is one row after TCRdb ran MiXCR on the RACE reads. Of about 380,000 distinct CDR3 sequences listed, around 5% are singletons. As for time point: patch test 1, 2 weeks after DPC sensitization. Documented treatment: therapeutic diphenylcyclopropenone sensitization with weekly scalp DPC. The source was whole blood, collected in connection with sensitization to the hapten diphenylcyclopropenone (DPC). These receptors were taken from a woman aged 50 to 65 with alopecia areata. Some clones in this sample may be carry-over from other donors' samples.

This clonotype was seen repeatedly, ten times or more. V and J are TRBV20-1 and TRBJ1-3, with D possibly matching TRBD1 (5 bases). Trimming pared 5 bases from V and 0 bases from J, leaving 20 bases between. CDR3 length: 17 residues. Germline-derived CDR1 and CDR2 are DFQATT and SNEGSKA (reference sequence). CDR3 amino acids: CSAPTFGALSSGNTIYF. The CDR3 DNA is TGCAGTGCTCCGACCTTCGGGGCACTGAGCTCTGGAAACACCATATATTTT.

There are many counts of this clonotype. The J gene is TRBJ2-5, the V gene TRBV12-3 or TRBV12-4, with 10 positions matching TRBD1. CDR3 length: 15 residues. The V segment lost 8 bases and the J segment 7 bases; nucleotides outside the gene matches: 13. This CDR3 reads CASDLRQGATGTQYF. The CDR3 nucleotides are TGTGCCAGCGATCTTCGACAGGGGGCTACCGGGACCCAGTACTTC.

The sample holds many counts of this clonotype. V gene TRBV6-5 combines with J gene TRBJ1-2; 10 bases are a match to TRBD1. The CDR3 loop spans 13 amino acids. Germline CDR1 and CDR2: MNHEY and SVGAGI. The ends lost 6 bases at V and 5 bases at J; junction bases unmatched: 3. The DNA of the CDR3 is TGTGCCAGCAGAAGACAGGGGGCATATGGCTACACCTTC. Translation: CASRRQGAYGYTF.

This clonotype was detected many times. CDR3 sequence (DNA): TGTGCCAGCAGTTTGGGGGTTGAGAACACTGAAGCTTTCTTT. It is translated as CASSLGVENTEAFF. The chain recombines TRBV28 with TRBJ1-1; D might be TRBD1 (5 bases). The CDR3 runs to 14 residues. Per germline, CDR1 MDHEN and CDR2 SYDVKM. Between the trimmed V and J ends, which lost 3 bases and 1 base, there was a span of 9 bases.

This clonotype was seen a single time. The chain links TRBV30 to TRBJ1-1; D is perhaps TRBD1 (5 bases). The CDR3 length is 14 residues. V was cut by 4 bases and J by 5 bases, with 17 bases left in between. CDR1 is GTSNPN, CDR2 SVGIG, per germline (reference sequence). The CDR3 DNA follows: TGTGCCTGGAACCCCACGGGAGGGGAGACTGAAGCTTTCTTT. It specifies CAWNPTGGETEAFF.

This clonotype has just a few counts. J is TRBJ2-7 and V is TRBV9; a possible D gene is TRBD1 (6 bases). V was shortened by 3 bases and J by 3 bases, with 16 bases between the two germline ends. CDR3 length equals 15 residues. From germline, CDR1 is SGDLS and CDR2 YYNGEE. CDR3: CASSGGGQNNYEQYF. The CDR3 DNA follows: TGTGCCAGCAGCGGAGGGGGACAAAACAACTACGAGCAGTACTTC.

A word on this clonotype: A much larger clone lies one base from this, so it may be a read error. The chain joins TRBV7-9 to TRBJ1-4; TRBD1 aligns across 8 bases. The CDR3 loop spans 14 amino acids. Germline assignment: CDR1 SEHNR and CDR2 FQNEAQ (reference sequence). The DNA of the CDR3 is TGTTCCAGCAGCTTAGGACAGGGTGATGAAAAACTGTTTTTT. Amino acid sequence: CSSSLGQGDEKLFF.

The chain is built from TRBV7-9 and TRBJ1-1; 12 bases map to TRBD1. Per the germline V gene, CDR1 is SEHNR and CDR2 is FQNEAQ (reference sequence). The J segment lost 5 bases and the V segment lost 5 bases, leaving 6 bases of the junction unmatched. This CDR3 contains 15 residues. CDR3 nucleotide sequence: TGTGCCAGCAGCCCTAGGGGACAGGGGGCGACTGAAGCTTTCTTT. Protein product: CASSPRGQGATEAFF.

Details on this clonotype: This may arise from a read error, as a much more abundant clone is one base away. CDR3 coding DNA: TGCAGTGCTAGAGATCAAAGGGAAAATGAAAGACTGTTTTTT. Its protein product is CSARDQRENERLFF. The gene calls are TRBV20-1 and TRBJ1-4; D call uncertain. Looked up from germline, CDR1 is DFQATT and CDR2 is SNEGSKA (reference sequence). The CDR3 covers 14 residues.

The CDR3 region is CSARDRDRGSYEQYF. DNA for the CDR3: TGCAGTGCTAGAGATCGGGACAGGGGTTCCTACGAGCAGTACTTC. V and J are TRBV20-1 and TRBJ2-7; 10 bases are a match to TRBD1. Germline V gene data show CDR1 as DFQATT and CDR2 as SNEGSKA (reference sequence). The CDR3 is made up of 15 amino acids. Losses at the gene ends were 0 bases for V and 1 base for J; bases not matched to a gene: 3.

This clonotype was detected ten times or more. The J gene is TRBJ2-1, the V gene TRBV2; unclear D gene. The V gene lost 8 bases and the J gene lost 9 bases, with 23 bases spanning the gap. CDR1 and CDR2 (germline): SNHLY, FYNNEI. The CDR3 totals 15 residues. The CDR3: CASAGGRWGGLEQFF. Here the CDR3 DNA reads TGTGCCAGCGCCGGCGGTAGGTGGGGTGGCCTTGAGCAGTTCTTC.